This T cell receptor (beta chain) was profiled in a study of T cells in Graves' hyperthyroidism and ophthalmopathy. Study-wide results and caveats: For ophthalmopathy, model prediction preceded onset by a median about six months.

V was shortened by 7 bases and J by 4 bases, with 10 bases between the two germline ends. The germline V gene encodes CDR1 LGHNT and CDR2 FRNRAP. The CDR3 sequence is 13 residues long. Amplified TCR beta CDR3 regions came from RNA transcripts. RT-PCR in the first round (using the HTBI primer set) targeted the TCR CDR3. TCRdb re-called the multiplex PCR reads through MiXCR, storing one row per CDR3 protein. Here the sample spans approximately 610,000 distinct CDR3 sequences, 15% to 20% being singletons. This clonotype was detected many times. What it binds is unknown. Stable hyperthyroidism: no ophthalmopathy progression over 18 months of follow-up. A patient was excluded if there was uncontrolled infection, other autoimmune disease, pregnancy or lactation. Source material for PBMCs was about 11 ml fresh peripheral blood.

V and J are TRBV12-5 and TRBJ2-2; D may match TRBD1 or TRBD2 (5 bases each). What was sequenced was blood. This clonotype was obtained from a woman younger than 35 with Graves' hyperthyroidism. CDR3 nucleotide sequence: TGTGCTAGTGCAAGTGGGGGCACCGGGGAGCTGTTTTTT. Its translation is CASASGGTGELFF. Complete variable domain (other parts from reference TRBV12-5 and TRBJ2-2): DARVTQTPRHKVTEMGQEVTMRCQPILGHNTVFWYRQTMMQGLELLAYFRNRAPLDDSGMPKDRFSAEMPDATLATLKIQPSEPRDSAVYFCASASGGTGELFFGEGSRLTVL.